This is a list of T cell receptor beta chains from one sample in a study of early T cells in non-severe SARS-CoV-2 infection. TCRdb processed the 5' RACE reads anew with MiXCR; each CDR3 protein has one entry. The sample has over 45,000 distinct CDR3 sequences; 6.6% are singletons. The sample here was whole blood, taken at baseline. The receptors originated from an adult who was a healthcare worker with PCR-confirmed SARS-CoV-2 infection or an uninfected control (not recorded which). Both conserved end residues are part of each CDR3. The D gene is left open where the match is weak. The size entry is marked missing in some rows and otherwise reads once, few, many or a size class.

size,V,J,D,DNA,CDR3
many,TRBV5-1,TRBJ2-5,-,TGCGCCAGCAGCTTGAGGGACAAAGAGACCCAGTACTTC,CASSLRDKETQYF
many,TRBV2,TRBJ2-7,-,TGTGCCAGCAGTACCGGACTCTACGAGCAGTACTTC,CASSTGLYEQYF
-,TRBV7-8,TRBJ2-5,-,TGTGCCAGCAGCTTAGAGCAGGGTATAGAAGAGACCCAGTACTTC,CASSLEQGIEETQYF
few,TRBV6-6,TRBJ1-2,-,TGTGCCAGCAGTGGGGCTGGGTCCTATGGCTACACCTTC,CASSGAGSYGYTF
many,TRBV11-2,TRBJ2-2,TRBD1,TGTGCCAGCAGCTTCCCGACTCTCCCCGGGACAGTTTACGCGAACACCGGGGAGCTGTTTTTT,CASSFPTLPGTVYANTGELFF
-,TRBV30,TRBJ1-1,-,TGTGCCTGGAAATCCTCCTACAGGAACACTGAAGCTTTCTTT,CAWKSSYRNTEAFF
-,TRBV20-1,TRBJ2-3,TRBD2,TGCAGTGCTTACGGACTAGCGGGGAACACAGATACGCAGTATTTT,CSAYGLAGNTDTQYF
many,TRBV29-1,TRBJ2-3,TRBD2,TGCAGCGTCGCCAGGACTAGCGGGGGGCCTACTAGCACAGATACGCAGTATTTT,CSVARTSGGPTSTDTQYF
many,TRBV9,TRBJ2-1,TRBD2,TGTGCCAGCAGCGTAACTAGCGGGGTCATCAATGAGCAGTTCTTC,CASSVTSGVINEQFF
many,TRBV29-1,TRBJ2-1,-,TGCAGCGCCCGACTAGGGGAGGTGGAGCAGTTCTTC,CSARLGEVEQFF
many,TRBV6-5,TRBJ1-2,-,TGTGCCAGCGGAGGAAGGAGGGGCTACACCTTC,CASGGRRGYTF
many,TRBV29-1,TRBJ2-4,-,TGCAGCGTGACCGGGTCCTTGAGGAACATTCAGTACTTC,CSVTGSLRNIQYF
many,TRBV19,TRBJ2-6,-,TGTGCCAGTAGTATCACCGGGTCTGGGGCCAACGTCCTGACTTTC,CASSITGSGANVLTF
many,TRBV12-3/TRBV12-4,TRBJ2-7,-,TGTGCCAGCAGTTTACTCCCGGACCCAAAGGAGTACTTC,CASSLLPDPKEYF
-,TRBV7-9,TRBJ1-3,-,TGTGCCAGCAGCTTACCGCGGCTGAGCTCTGGAAACACCATATATTTT,CASSLPRLSSGNTIYF
-,TRBV29-1,TRBJ2-2,-,TGCAGCGTGACTTTAGCCGGGGAGCTGTTTTTT,CSVTLAGELFF
few,TRBV5-5,TRBJ2-1,TRBD2,TGTGCCAGCAGTAGACCCGGGGGGACTTACAATGAGCAGTTCTTC,CASSRPGGTYNEQFF
few,TRBV12-3/TRBV12-4,TRBJ1-1,-,TGTGCCAGCAGTGGCCTTGAGGGGACGATAGCTTTCTTT,CASSGLEGTIAFF
few,TRBV7-2,TRBJ2-3,-,TGTGCCAGCAGCTTATTTGGGGGCCCGTCGGATACGCAGTATTTT,CASSLFGGPSDTQYF
many,TRBV5-1,TRBJ2-5,-,TGCGCCAGCAGCCGGGGTTTGAGAGAGACCCAGTACTTC,CASSRGLRETQYF
many,TRBV19,TRBJ1-1,-,TGTGCCAGTAGTTCCACGTGGGCGAACACTGAAGCTTTCTTT,CASSSTWANTEAFF
-,TRBV5-1,TRBJ2-3,-,TGCGCCAGCAGTGCCGGAACTAACCGGGATACGCAGTATTTT,CASSAGTNRDTQYF
few,TRBV5-1,TRBJ2-1,TRBD1,TGCGCCAGCAGCTTGGTTGCAGGGGGCAGTGAGCAGTTCTTC,CASSLVAGGSEQFF
many,TRBV2,TRBJ1-5,TRBD1,TGTGCCAGCAGTGGGATAGGGGGCGGTCGCCAGCCCCAGCATTTT,CASSGIGGGRQPQHF
-,TRBV5-1,TRBJ1-2,TRBD1,TGCGCCAGCAGCTTGGATGTCGCAGGGGGCTATGGCTACACCTTC,CASSLDVAGGYGYTF
many,TRBV5-6,TRBJ2-5,-,TGTGCCAGCAGATTCGACCGCTATTCAGAGACCCAGTACTTC,CASRFDRYSETQYF
many,TRBV5-4,TRBJ2-7,-,TGTGCCAGAAAGGGGGGAGGGCAGTACTTC,CARKGGGQYF
many,TRBV12-3/TRBV12-4,TRBJ2-7,-,TGTGCCAGCAGTCTGAACAGGGCCCCCTACGAGCAGTACTTC,CASSLNRAPYEQYF
few,TRBV19,TRBJ2-7,-,TGTGCCAGTTCGGACCGGGACGGCCTCGGCGAGCAGTACTTC,CASSDRDGLGEQYF
many,TRBV3-1,TRBJ1-2,-,TGTGCCAGCAGCCAAGATTCACAGGGAGGAGGCACCTTC,CASSQDSQGGGTF
few,TRBV6-2/TRBV6-3,TRBJ2-3,-,TGTGCCAGCAGTTACTCCCCCCCAGATACGCAGTATTTT,CASSYSPPDTQYF
many,TRBV7-2,TRBJ2-3,TRBD2,TGTGCCAGCTTTCGGGGCGCGGGGGAGACGGATACGCAGTATTTT,CASFRGAGETDTQYF
-,TRBV20-1,TRBJ1-2,-,TGCAGTGTAGGGGGGCGCGAAGGCTACACCTTC,CSVGGREGYTF
-,TRBV19,TRBJ1-5,TRBD1,TGTGCCAGTACCCCCAAGGGGGCGAGTAATCAGCCCCAGCATTTT,CASTPKGASNQPQHF
many,TRBV20-1,TRBJ2-3,-,TGCAGTGCTAGCCCGGGACTCAACACAGATACGCAGTATTTT,CSASPGLNTDTQYF
few,TRBV7-6,TRBJ1-1,-,TGTGCCAGCAGCTTAATGGCAGGACCGAGTGAAGCTTTCTTT,CASSLMAGPSEAFF
many,TRBV20-1,TRBJ2-1,-,TGCAGTGCTAGAGACTACAATGAGCAGTTCTTC,CSARDYNEQFF
many,TRBV6-6,TRBJ1-5,-,TGTGCCAGCAGTTATGCTGACGGGAGTCAGCCCCAGCATTTT,CASSYADGSQPQHF
few,TRBV2,TRBJ2-5,-,TGTGCCAGCAGGCCGTTCGAGTTCCAAGAGACCCAGTACTTC,CASRPFEFQETQYF
few,TRBV10-3,TRBJ2-3,TRBD2,TGTGCCACTGAAAAACTAGCGGGGGGGCCCCAAGATACGCAGTATTTT,CATEKLAGGPQDTQYF
-,TRBV13,TRBJ1-1,TRBD1,TGTGCCAGCAGCCGAAGACAGGGAGCTTTCTTT,CASSRRQGAFF
many,TRBV10-3,TRBJ2-4,TRBD2,TGTGCCATCAGTGAGTCGATCTCGAGCGGGGGTTCAGCCAAAAACATTCAGTACTTC,CAISESISSGGSAKNIQYF
many,TRBV28,TRBJ1-5,-,TGTGCCAGCAGTTCCATACTGGAGGATCAGCCCCAGCATTTT,CASSSILEDQPQHF
few,TRBV5-1,TRBJ1-1,-,TGCGCCAGCAGCCTCGACAGGACTGAAGCTTTCTTT,CASSLDRTEAFF
many,TRBV27,TRBJ2-3,-,TGTGCCAGCAGTTTTTCGGCCTACTTCACAGATACGCAGTATTTT,CASSFSAYFTDTQYF
many,TRBV5-6,TRBJ1-6,-,TGTGCCAGCAGCTTTTGGGGGCTCGATAATTCACCCCTCCACTTT,CASSFWGLDNSPLHF
-,TRBV20-1,TRBJ1-1,-,TGCAGTGCTAGAGGCTTCACAGGGGAAGCTTTCTTT,CSARGFTGEAFF
-,TRBV29-1,TRBJ2-7,-,TGCAGCGTTGGGAAGGGTGATAACGAGCAGTACTTC,CSVGKGDNEQYF
many,TRBV28,TRBJ2-7,TRBD1,TGTGCCAGCACCACGTCCGGGACAGGGAATCTCCACGAGCAGTACTTC,CASTTSGTGNLHEQYF